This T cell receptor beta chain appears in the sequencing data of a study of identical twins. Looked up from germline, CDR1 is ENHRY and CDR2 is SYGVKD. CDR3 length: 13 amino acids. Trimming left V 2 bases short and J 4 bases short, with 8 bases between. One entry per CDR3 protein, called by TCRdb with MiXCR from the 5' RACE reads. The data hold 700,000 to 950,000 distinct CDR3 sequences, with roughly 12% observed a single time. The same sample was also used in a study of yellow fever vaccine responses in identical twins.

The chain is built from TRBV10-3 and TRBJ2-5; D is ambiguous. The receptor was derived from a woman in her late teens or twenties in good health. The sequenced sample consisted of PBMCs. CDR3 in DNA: TGTGCCATCAGTGAGACTGCTCGAGAGACCCAGTACTTC. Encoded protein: CAISETARETQYF.